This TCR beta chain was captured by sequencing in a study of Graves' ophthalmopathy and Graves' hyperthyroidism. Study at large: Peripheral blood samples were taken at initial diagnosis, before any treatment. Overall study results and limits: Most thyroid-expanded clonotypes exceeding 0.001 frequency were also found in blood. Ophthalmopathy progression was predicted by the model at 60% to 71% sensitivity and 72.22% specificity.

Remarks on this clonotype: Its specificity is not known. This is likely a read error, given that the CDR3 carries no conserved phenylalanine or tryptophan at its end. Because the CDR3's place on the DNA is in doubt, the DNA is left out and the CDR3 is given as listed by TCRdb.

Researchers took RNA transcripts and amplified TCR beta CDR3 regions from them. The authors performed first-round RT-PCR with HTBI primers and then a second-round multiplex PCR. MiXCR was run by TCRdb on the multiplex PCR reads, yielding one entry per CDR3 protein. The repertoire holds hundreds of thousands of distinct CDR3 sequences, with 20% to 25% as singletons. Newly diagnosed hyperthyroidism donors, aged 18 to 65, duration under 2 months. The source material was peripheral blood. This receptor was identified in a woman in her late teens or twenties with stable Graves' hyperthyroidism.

The CDR3 loop reads CASRHEYGYRV. The rearrangement uses TRBV28 and TRBJ1-2. Germline loops: CDR1 MDHEN, CDR2 SYDVKM. Counting both end residues, the CDR3 totals 11 amino acids.